The T cell receptor (beta chain) under discussion was sequenced for a study of identical twins. General study findings and limits: In beta out-of-frame sequences, the excess sharing between twins was weaker. Out-of-frame alpha sequences that twins shared showed excess low generation probability.

In the case of this clonotype: As yet, its antigen is unknown.

CDR3 size: 15 residues. The germline CDR1 and CDR2 sequences are SGHRS and YFSETQ. J gave up 8 bases and V 5 bases, and 12 bases lay outside the gene matches. Using its own MiXCR run on the 5' RACE reads, TCRdb lists one record per CDR3 protein. The repertoire holds some 320,000 distinct CDR3 sequences, with 12% as singletons. The sample was also linked to a second study, of yellow fever vaccine responses in identical twins.

The sequenced sample consisted of CD8+ T cells sorted from blood. The chain links TRBV5-1 to TRBJ2-5, with 10 nucleotides matching TRBD1. This clonotype was sampled from a woman aged 18 to 35 in good health. The CDR3 loop is CASRQDRGPGNTQYF. CDR3 DNA: TGCGCCAGCAGACAAGACAGGGGGCCAGGGAATACCCAGTACTTC.